This TCR beta chain was found in a study of breast tumors, draining lymph nodes, adjacent tissues (TCRdb year 2016). At the level of the whole study: TCR beta repertoires were compared across tumor, adjacent nontumor tissue and axillary lymph nodes obtained from breast cancer patients. The study was designed to assess the relationships and possible T-cell exchange between tumor, surrounding tissue and draining lymph node repertoires in human breast cancer.

Here is what the overall study found, with its caveats: Tumors showed preferential V and J gene usage, and their T-cell repertoire diversity fell below that of lymph nodes yet above that of nontumor tissue. Tumor and nontumor tissue repertoires were significantly more similar in luminal-like than in basal-like breast cancer. The data were considered consistent with the idea that most tumor T cells come from the lymph node and then expand in tumor tissue. The conclusion that tumor T cells originate in lymph nodes was framed as consistent with a hypothesis rather than directly demonstrated.

This clonotype was detected many times. Its antigen is currently not known. The junction departs from germline at one end; a sequencing error may be responsible. The CDR3, cysteine through phenylalanine, is 11 amino acids long. Of all the DNA, just the CDR3 is kept, 33 bases in frame from base 1. Reading the germline V gene (reference sequence) gives CDR1 DFQATT and CDR2 SNEGSKA. The sample was run on an Illumina HiSeq 2000. TCR beta chain libraries were generated by multiplex PCR amplification. The amplified TCR beta chain products were analyzed by high-throughput sequencing. The public reads were reanalyzed by TCRdb: fastp trimming at Q25, MiXCR alignment, in-frame beta chains only. Under each unique CDR3 protein, matching rows form one entry showing the most common genes and DNA. Recorded for this sample are some 170,000 distinct CDR3 sequences; 33% of them occurred a single time. About 4.1% of the sample goes to the ten largest clones.

Lymph node samples came from the axillary draining lymph nodes of breast cancer patients. The V gene is TRBV20-1 and the J gene is TRBJ2-5, with the D gene not clear enough to name. The sequence came from a female donor with breast cancer. Some clones in this sample may be carry-over from other donors' samples. The specimen was axillary lymph node tissue. Here is the DNA: TGCAGTGCTAGATCCGGCGAGACCCAGTCCTTC. This encodes CSARSGETQSF.